The sequence of this T cell receptor (beta chain) was determined in a study of shared clonotypes between healthy human individuals. Healthy and HIV-negative, the adult donors had no recent acute infections or vaccinations. Within Nashville, Tennessee resided all donors, each a Caucasian adult. Assay execution took place at the deep level. Sequencing of unsorted PBMC DNA was carried out using ten immunoSEQ deep assay plates. Data came from immunoSEQ multiplex PCR; TCRdb stores just in-frame clones and leaves some out. Here the sample spans about 560,000 clones, around 78% being singletons. The sequence was obtained from a woman in her thirties or forties in good health. Some clones in this sample may be carry-over from other donors' samples. The sequencing sample was made of PBMCs.

Here the CDR3 DNA reads TGTGCCACCAGCAGAGATCAGCTCGGGGGAGACCAGCCCCAGCATTTT. Translated, it gives CATSRDQLGGDQPQHF. This chain joins TRBV15 and TRBJ1-5; D may be TRBD1 (5 bases). V shed 0 bases and J shed 7 bases, with 16 bases lying between them. The CDR3 length is 16 residues. CDR1 and CDR2 from the germline V gene are LNHNV and YYDKDF (reference sequence).